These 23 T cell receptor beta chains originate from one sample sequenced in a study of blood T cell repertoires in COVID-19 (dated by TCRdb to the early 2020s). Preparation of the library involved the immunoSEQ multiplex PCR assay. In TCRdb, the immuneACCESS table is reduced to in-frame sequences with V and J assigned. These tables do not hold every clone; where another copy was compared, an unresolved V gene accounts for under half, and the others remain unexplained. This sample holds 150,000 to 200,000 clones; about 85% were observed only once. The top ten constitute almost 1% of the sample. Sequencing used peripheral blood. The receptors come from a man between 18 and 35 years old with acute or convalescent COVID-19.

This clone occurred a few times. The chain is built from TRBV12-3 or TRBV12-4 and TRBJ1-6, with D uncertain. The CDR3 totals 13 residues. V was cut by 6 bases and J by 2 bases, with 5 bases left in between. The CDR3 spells CASRNTYNSPLHF. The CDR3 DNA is TGTGCCAGCAGAAACACCTATAATTCACCCCTCCACTTT.

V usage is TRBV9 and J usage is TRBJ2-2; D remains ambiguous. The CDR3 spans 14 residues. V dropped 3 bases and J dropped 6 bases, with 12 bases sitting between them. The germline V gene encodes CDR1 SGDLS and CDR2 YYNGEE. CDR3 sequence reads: CASSAPHNPGELFF. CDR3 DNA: TGTGCCAGCAGCGCGCCCCACAATCCCGGGGAGCTGTTTTTT.

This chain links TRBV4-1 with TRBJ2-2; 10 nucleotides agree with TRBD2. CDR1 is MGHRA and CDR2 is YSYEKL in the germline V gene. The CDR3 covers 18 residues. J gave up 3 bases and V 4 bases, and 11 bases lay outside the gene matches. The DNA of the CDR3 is TGCGCCAGCAGCCCCCAGGCAGTGGGACTAGCGTACACCGGGGAGCTGTTTTTT. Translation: CASSPQAVGLAYTGELFF.

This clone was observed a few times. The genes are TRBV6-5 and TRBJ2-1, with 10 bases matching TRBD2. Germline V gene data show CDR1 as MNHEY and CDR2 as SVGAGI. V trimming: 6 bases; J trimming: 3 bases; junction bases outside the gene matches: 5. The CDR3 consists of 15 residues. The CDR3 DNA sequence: TGTGCCAGCAGCTTAGCGGGGGGAGACTACAATGAGCAGTTCTTC. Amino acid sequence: CASSLAGGDYNEQFF.

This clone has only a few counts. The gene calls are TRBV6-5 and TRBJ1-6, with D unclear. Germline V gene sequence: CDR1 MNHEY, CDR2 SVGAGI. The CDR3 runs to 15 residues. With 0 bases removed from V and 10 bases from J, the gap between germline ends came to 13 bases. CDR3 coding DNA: TGTGCCAGCAGTTACTCGAGCGGAGAAAAATCACCCCTCCACTTT. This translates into CASSYSSGEKSPLHF.

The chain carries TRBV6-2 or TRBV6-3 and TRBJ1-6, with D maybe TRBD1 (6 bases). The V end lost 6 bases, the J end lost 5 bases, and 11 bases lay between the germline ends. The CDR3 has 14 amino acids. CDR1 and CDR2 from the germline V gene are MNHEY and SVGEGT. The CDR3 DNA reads TGTGCCAGCAGCCCGGGACAAGATAATTCACCCCTCCACTTT. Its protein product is CASSPGQDNSPLHF.

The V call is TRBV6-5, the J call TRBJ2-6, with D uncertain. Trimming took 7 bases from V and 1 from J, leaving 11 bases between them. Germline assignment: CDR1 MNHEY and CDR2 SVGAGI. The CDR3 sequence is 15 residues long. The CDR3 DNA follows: TGTGCCAGCACCGAAGGCGGATCTGGGGCCAACGTCCTGACTTTC. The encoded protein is CASTEGGSGANVLTF.

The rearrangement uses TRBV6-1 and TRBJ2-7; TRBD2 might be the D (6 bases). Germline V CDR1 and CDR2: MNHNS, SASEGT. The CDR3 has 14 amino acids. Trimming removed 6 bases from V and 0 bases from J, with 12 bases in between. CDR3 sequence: CASRRLGGSYEQYF. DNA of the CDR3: TGTGCCAGCAGACGTTTGGGGGGCTCCTACGAGCAGTACTTC.

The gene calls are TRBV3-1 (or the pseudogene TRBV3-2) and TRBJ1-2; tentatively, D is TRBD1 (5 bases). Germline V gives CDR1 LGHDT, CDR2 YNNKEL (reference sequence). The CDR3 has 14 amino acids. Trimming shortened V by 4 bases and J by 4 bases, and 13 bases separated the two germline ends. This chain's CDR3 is CASSPLGEGYGYTF. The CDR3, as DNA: TGTGCCAGCAGCCCTTTGGGGGAGGGCTATGGCTACACCTTC.

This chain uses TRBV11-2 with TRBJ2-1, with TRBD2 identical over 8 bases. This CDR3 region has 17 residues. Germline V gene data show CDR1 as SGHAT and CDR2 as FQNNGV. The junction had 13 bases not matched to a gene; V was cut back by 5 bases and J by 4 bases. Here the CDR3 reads CASSLLRAGGPYNEQFF. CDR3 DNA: TGTGCCAGCAGCCTACTTAGGGCGGGGGGTCCGTACAATGAGCAGTTCTTC.

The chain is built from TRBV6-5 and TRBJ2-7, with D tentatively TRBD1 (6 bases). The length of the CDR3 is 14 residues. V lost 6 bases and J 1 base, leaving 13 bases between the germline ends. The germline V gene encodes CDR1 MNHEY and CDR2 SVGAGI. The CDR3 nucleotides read TGTGCCAGCAGAAAACCGGGACAATCCTACGAGCAGTACTTC. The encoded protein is CASRKPGQSYEQYF.

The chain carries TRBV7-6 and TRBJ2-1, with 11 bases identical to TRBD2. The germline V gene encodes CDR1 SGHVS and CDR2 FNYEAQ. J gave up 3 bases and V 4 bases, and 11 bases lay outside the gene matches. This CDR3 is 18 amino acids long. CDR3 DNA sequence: TGTGCCAGCAGCTCGAGGGGGCTAGCGGGGGGTCTCTACAATGAGCAGTTCTTC. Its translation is CASSSRGLAGGLYNEQFF.

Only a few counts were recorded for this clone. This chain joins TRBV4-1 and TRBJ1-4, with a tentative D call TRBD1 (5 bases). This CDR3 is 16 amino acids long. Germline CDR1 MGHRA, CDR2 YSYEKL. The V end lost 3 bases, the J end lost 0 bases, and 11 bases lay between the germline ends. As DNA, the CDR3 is TGCGCCAGCAGCCAGGAGACAGAAGCAACTAATGAAAAACTGTTTTTT. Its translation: CASSQETEATNEKLFF.

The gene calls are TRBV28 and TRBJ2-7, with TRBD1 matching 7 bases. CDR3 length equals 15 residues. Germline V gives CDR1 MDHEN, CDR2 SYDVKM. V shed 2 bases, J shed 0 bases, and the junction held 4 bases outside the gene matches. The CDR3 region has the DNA TGTGCCAGCAGTTTAGAGGGGACAGCCTCCTACGAGCAGTACTTC. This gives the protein CASSLEGTASYEQYF.

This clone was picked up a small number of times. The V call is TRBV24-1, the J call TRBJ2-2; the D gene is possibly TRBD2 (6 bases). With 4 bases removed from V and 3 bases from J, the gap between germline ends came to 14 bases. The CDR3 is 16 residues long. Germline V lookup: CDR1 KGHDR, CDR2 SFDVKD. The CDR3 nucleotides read TGTGCCACCAGTGACGACGAGAGGGAGGACACCGGGGAGCTGTTTTTT. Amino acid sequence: CATSDDEREDTGELFF.

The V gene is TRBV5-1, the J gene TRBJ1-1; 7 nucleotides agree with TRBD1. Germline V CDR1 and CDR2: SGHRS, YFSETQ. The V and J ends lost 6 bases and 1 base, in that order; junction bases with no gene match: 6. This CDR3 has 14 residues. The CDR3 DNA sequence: TGCGCCAGCACCCTCAACAGGGGGAACACTGAAGCTTTCTTT. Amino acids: CASTLNRGNTEAFF. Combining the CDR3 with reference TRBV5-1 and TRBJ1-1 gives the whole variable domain KAGVTQTPRYLIKTRGQQVTLSCSPISGHRSVSWYQQTPGQGLQFLFEYFSETQRNKGNFPGRFSGRQFSNSRSEMNVSTLELGDSALYLCASTLNRGNTEAFFGQGTRLTVV.

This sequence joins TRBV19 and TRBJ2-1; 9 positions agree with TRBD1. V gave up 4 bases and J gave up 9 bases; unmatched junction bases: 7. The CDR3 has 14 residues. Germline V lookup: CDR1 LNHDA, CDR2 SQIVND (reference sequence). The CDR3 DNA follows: TGTGCCAGTAGTAGGGGACAGGGCGCGGGTGAGCAGTTCTTC. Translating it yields CASSRGQGAGEQFF.

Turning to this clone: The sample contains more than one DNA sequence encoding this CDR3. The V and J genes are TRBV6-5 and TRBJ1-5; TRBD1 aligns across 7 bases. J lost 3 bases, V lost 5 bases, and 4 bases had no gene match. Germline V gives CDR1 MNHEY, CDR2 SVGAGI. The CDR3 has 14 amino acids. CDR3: CASSLGQSNQPQHF. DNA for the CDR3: TGTGCCAGCAGTCTGGGACAGTCCAATCAGCCCCAGCATTTT.

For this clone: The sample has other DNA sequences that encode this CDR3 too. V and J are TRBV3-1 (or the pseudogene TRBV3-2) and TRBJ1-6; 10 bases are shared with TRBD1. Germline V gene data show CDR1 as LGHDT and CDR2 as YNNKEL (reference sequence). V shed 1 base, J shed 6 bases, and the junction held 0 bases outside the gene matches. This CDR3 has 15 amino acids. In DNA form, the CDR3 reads TGTGCCAGCAGCCAAGGGGACAGGGGTAATTCACCCCTCCACTTT. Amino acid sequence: CASSQGDRGNSPLHF.

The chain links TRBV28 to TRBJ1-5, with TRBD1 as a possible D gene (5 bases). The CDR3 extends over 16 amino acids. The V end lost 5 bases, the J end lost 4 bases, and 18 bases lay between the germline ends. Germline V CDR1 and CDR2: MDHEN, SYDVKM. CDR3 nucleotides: TGTGCCAGCAGTCCCCAGGGAGGGGTGGGGAATCAGCCCCAGCATTTT. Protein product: CASSPQGGVGNQPQHF.

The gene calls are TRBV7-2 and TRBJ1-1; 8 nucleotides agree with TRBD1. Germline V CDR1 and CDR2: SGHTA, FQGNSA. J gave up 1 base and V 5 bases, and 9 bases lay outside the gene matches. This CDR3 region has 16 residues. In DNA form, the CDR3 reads TGTGCCAGCAGCCCACCGCACAGGGGGTCGAACACTGAAGCTTTCTTT. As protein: CASSPPHRGSNTEAFF.

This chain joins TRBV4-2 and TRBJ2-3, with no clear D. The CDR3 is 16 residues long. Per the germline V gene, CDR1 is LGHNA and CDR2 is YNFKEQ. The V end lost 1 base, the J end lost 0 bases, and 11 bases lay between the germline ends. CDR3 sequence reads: CASSQVFASSTDTQYF. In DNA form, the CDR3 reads TGTGCCAGCAGCCAAGTTTTTGCGTCTAGCACAGATACGCAGTATTTT.

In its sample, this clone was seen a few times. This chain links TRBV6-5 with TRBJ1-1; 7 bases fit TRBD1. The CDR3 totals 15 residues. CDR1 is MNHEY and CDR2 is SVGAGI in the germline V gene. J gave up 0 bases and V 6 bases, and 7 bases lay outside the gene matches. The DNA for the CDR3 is TGTGCCAGCAGAGCCGGGACAGCAATGAACACTGAAGCTTTCTTT. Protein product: CASRAGTAMNTEAFF.